The present entry profiles one T cell receptor beta chain with its context. The target of this receptor is not known. It is unclear where the CDR3 begins or ends on the DNA, so no DNA is shown, and the CDR3 is as TCRdb lists it. What this sample's treatment or condition label stands for: roughly 10-day PBMC culture with coronavirus spike peptide pools or control peptides (ViraFEST assay). The study used the ViraFEST assay, which expanded antigen-specific T cells with peptide pools and then identified expanded clonotypes by TCR sequencing. The convalescent patients' positive SARS-CoV-2 PCR tests were from March to December 2020, which was before the Alpha, Beta and Delta variants emerged in the United States. PBMCs were cultured at 1.5 million to 2.5 million per well in IMDM supplemented with approximately 5.4% human AB serum and 8.5 to 10 IU/ml IL-2, with about 11 ug/ml peptide pools added. Half of the culture medium was replaced with fresh IL-2-containing medium on days 3 and 7. CD4+ T cells were isolated after about nine days of culture through negative selection using the EasySep CD4+ T cell isolation kit. Ficoll-Paque Plus gradient centrifugation was used to isolate PBMCs from whole blood, and the isolated PBMCs were then either used fresh or cryopreserved at -140C. Each culture condition was generally run in triplicate wells.

The CDR3 goes from the cysteine to the phenylalanine over 12 residues. CDR1 and CDR2, per the germline V gene (reference sequence), are DFQATT and SNEGSKA. This specimen belongs to a study of vaccination and CD4 T cells after COVID-19 (dated by TCRdb to the early 2020s). Background on the whole study: Every convalescent patient had a positive nasal swab PCR test for SARS-CoV-2, with mild disease in about 9 patients and severe disease in one. In the convalescent cohort there were six males and four females, among whom were two Hispanic individuals, seven Caucasians, two Asians and one multiracial person. Participants got two doses of the Pfizer-BioNTech BNT162b2 vaccine (n=8) or two doses of the Moderna mRNA-1273 vaccine (n=2). Post-COVID blood samples from convalescent patients were collected a median of about 100 days after diagnosis, with a range of 35 to 161 days. Post-vaccine blood samples were obtained a median of approximately 74 days after the second vaccine dose, with a range of about 12 to 241 days. The cultures were stimulated with overlapping spike peptide pools from SARS-CoV-2 and from the common cold coronaviruses HCoV-NL63, HCoV-OC43 and HCoV-229E. As controls, cultures received a CEFX viral epitope pool (the positive control), an HIV-1 Nef peptide pool (the negative control), or no peptide at all. In approximately eleven COVID-19 convalescent patients and 4 infection-naive healthy vaccine recipients, the spike-specific CD4+ TCR repertoire before mRNA vaccination was compared with the repertoire after mRNA vaccination. Study-level results and caveats: In convalescent patients, nearly all vaccine-specific clones (304 of 307) were found to be mono-reactive for SARS-CoV-2 spike rather than cross-reactive with common cold coronaviruses. Among the post-vaccine SARS-CoV-2-reactive clones in convalescent patients, a median 86.3% showed up only after vaccination, which suggests vaccine-specific priming. Only a relatively small number of convalescent patients were included in the study, and early timepoints following natural infection were not analyzed. An increase in the median number of SARS-CoV-2-reactive clonotypes from around 20 after infection to some 38 after vaccination was observed, but the change was not found to be significant.

The method was PCR. At the Johns Hopkins FTIC core, DNA from the cultured CD4+ T cells underwent TCR sequencing with the Oncomine TCR Beta short-read assay. The QIAamp micro DNA kit was used to extract genomic DNA from the cultured CD4+ T cells. Oncomine TCR Beta libraries made from cultured CD4+ T cells were pooled using unique dual indexes and sequenced on an Illumina iSeq 100. As for how the authors treated the data: Non-productive sequences were removed, and CDR3s that did not start with C, did not end with F or W, or were shorter than 7 amino acids were discarded. The MANAFEST web application identified antigen-specific clonotypes by comparing peptide-stimulated wells against reference wells and other culture wells. To be called positive, a clone needed an FDR below 0.05, an odds ratio above 5, and a productive frequency above 0.1% in at least two of three replicate wells. A clonotype was classed as cross-reactive if the clonotype showed significant expansion both in SARS-CoV-2 spike wells and in at least one common cold coronavirus spike condition. Using R version 3.6.1, CDR3 homology was evaluated through Levenshtein distances (stringdist) along with unrooted phylogenetic trees (ape). The raw public data were reprocessed by TCRdb itself: fastp quality trimming at Q25, MiXCR clonotype calling, in-frame beta chains only. One record per CDR3 amino acid sequence lists the most common genes and DNA. The V and J calls come from TCRdb's annotation, not from the publication. Present in this sample are just over 20,000 distinct CDR3 sequences, around 48% of which were seen just once. In total, the top ten clones hold approximately 4.6% of the sample.

The sequence came from a human donor who had recovered from COVID-19. Sequenced sample: CD4+ T cells from blood, cultured in vitro. Recombination connected TRBV20-1 to TRBJ1-2. The CDR3 sequence is CSATVFGNGYTF.